The clone carrying this T cell receptor (beta chain) was counted a single time. This entry comes from a study of technical replicates of blood from a handful of donors. The CDR3 has 15 amino acids. V was pared by 5 bases and J by 5 bases, with 8 bases of the junction left unmatched. Germline V CDR1 and CDR2: SEHNR, FQNEAQ (reference sequence). Profiling relied on immunoSEQ multiplex PCR, and the TCRdb table lists in-frame clones only, not all of them. This table has around 60,000 clones, nearly 95% appearing once. The clonotype comes from a human donor in good health. Some clones in this sample may be carry-over from other donors' samples. Sequencing input: PBMCs. The chain employs TRBV7-9 and TRBJ2-3, with 9 positions matching TRBD1. DNA for the CDR3: TGTGCCAGCAGCGGGCCCGGGACAGGGATAGATACGCAGTATTTT. Translation: CASSGPGTGIDTQYF.